These 26 T cell receptor beta chains share one sample of origin, sequenced in a study of blood T cell repertoires in COVID-19. Profiling relied on immunoSEQ multiplex PCR, and the TCRdb table lists in-frame clones only, not all of them. The sample has around 340,000 clones; approximately 86% are singletons. Input material: PBMCs or T cells enriched from blood (not recorded which). These receptors were obtained from a woman aged 40 to 50 with acute COVID-19.

The chain combines TRBV3-1 (or the pseudogene TRBV3-2) with TRBJ2-5, with TRBD1 as a possible D gene (6 bases). Between the trimmed V and J ends, which lost 1 base and 2 bases, there was a span of 17 bases. Germline CDR1 is LGHDT and CDR2 is YNNKEL (reference sequence). The CDR3 has 17 amino acids. The DNA of the CDR3 is TGTGCCAGCAGCCAAGTAGAACCGGGACATTCTCAAGAGACCCAGTACTTC. Amino acid sequence: CASSQVEPGHSQETQYF.

This clone has only one observation. This chain links TRBV19 with TRBJ1-1, with D perhaps matching TRBD1 (6 bases). The germline CDR1 and CDR2 sequences are LNHDA and SQIVND (reference sequence). This CDR3 comprises 15 residues. The germline V and J ends were trimmed by 6 bases and 2 bases, with 16 bases remaining between them. The CDR3 DNA reads TGTGCCAGTAGCTTAATCTTACAGGGAAACACTGAAGCTTTCTTT. Its translation: CASSLILQGNTEAFF.

This chain connects TRBV3-1 (or the pseudogene TRBV3-2) to TRBJ1-1; D is perhaps TRBD1 (5 bases). V lost 5 bases, J lost 1 base, and 11 bases lay in between. The CDR3 extends over 14 amino acids. Germline V gene lookup returns CDR1 LGHDT and CDR2 YNNKEL (reference sequence). The CDR3 nucleotides are TGTGCCAGCAGCGGGGGGACGGCGAACACTGAAGCTTTCTTT. Its translation is CASSGGTANTEAFF.

The rearrangement joins TRBV7-3 to TRBJ2-5; 9 positions agree with TRBD1. Germline-derived CDR1 and CDR2 are SGHTA and FQGTGA. The V segment lost 5 bases and the J segment 5 bases; nucleotides outside the gene matches: 6. The length of the CDR3 is 14 residues. The CDR3 sequence is CASSPGTGLETQYF. CDR3 nucleotides: TGTGCCAGCAGCCCCGGGACAGGGCTGGAGACCCAGTACTTC. Full variable domain (outside the CDR3, taken from reference TRBV7-3 and TRBJ2-5): GAGVSQTPSNKVTEKGKYVELRCDPISGHTALYWYRQSLGQGPEFLIYFQGTGAADDSGLPNDRFFAVRPEGSVSTLKIQRTERGDSAVYLCASSPGTGLETQYFGPGTRLLVL.

V gene TRBV19 combines with J gene TRBJ1-6, with D unclear. The CDR3 loop spans 13 amino acids. The ends were cut back, 4 bases at V and 9 bases at J, with 10 bases in the middle. CDR1 LNHDA and CDR2 SQIVND come from the germline V gene (reference sequence). This CDR3 is CASSTPGGSPLHF. Written as DNA, the CDR3 is TGTGCCAGTAGTACTCCCGGTGGTTCACCCCTCCACTTT.

The rearrangement joins TRBV9 to TRBJ2-5; TRBD1 matches at 8 bases. With V trimmed by 2 bases and J by 1 base, 4 bases remained unmatched. This CDR3 is built from 15 residues. Germline values: CDR1 SGDLS, CDR2 YYNGEE. The CDR3 coding sequence is TGTGCCAGCAGCGTTTCAGGGGGCGTCCAAGAGACCCAGTACTTC. Residues: CASSVSGGVQETQYF.

The V and J genes are TRBV21-1 and TRBJ2-7; the table's D call, TRBD1, has no DNA check behind it. TRBV21-1 is termed a pseudogene. CDR3 length equals 20 residues. The CDR3 sequence is CASSKVKGQGLTCRFLEQYF. CDR3 nucleotides: TGTGCCAGCAGCAAAGTGAAGGGACAGGGCCTTACCTGCCGGTTCCTCGAGCAGTACTTC.

This chain connects TRBV2 to TRBJ2-1; D call uncertain. Germline loops: CDR1 SNHLY, CDR2 FYNNEI. The CDR3 is 16 amino acids. V lost 2 bases to trimming and J lost 6 bases, with 17 bases between them. The CDR3 DNA sequence: TGTGCCAGCAGTGAATTGGTGCTTCCGAGGATCAATGAGCAGTTCTTC. This codes for CASSELVLPRINEQFF.

The chain links TRBV4-2 to TRBJ1-2; D gene ambiguous. Germline assignment: CDR1 LGHNA and CDR2 YNFKEQ. The V end was cut by 4 bases, the J end by 0 bases, with 18 bases between. The CDR3 runs 17 residues. The chain's CDR3 is CASSPVNEKIANYGYTF. The CDR3 DNA follows: TGTGCCAGCAGCCCCGTGAATGAGAAGATAGCTAACTATGGCTACACCTTC.

The DNA of the CDR3 is TGTGCCAGCAGTCCAGCGTCGGTCCAGCCCCAGCATTTT. This sequence encodes CASSPASVQPQHF. The rearrangement links TRBV6-2 or TRBV6-3 to TRBJ1-5; D remains ambiguous. In germline, CDR1 is MNHEY, CDR2 SVGEGT. Trimming shortened V by 5 bases and J by 7 bases, and 12 bases separated the two germline ends. CDR3 length: 13 residues.

The V and J genes are TRBV19 and TRBJ2-2; possibly TRBD1 for D (5 bases). The germline V and J ends were trimmed by 3 bases and 4 bases, with 12 bases remaining between them. This CDR3 comprises 15 residues. Germline V lookup: CDR1 LNHDA, CDR2 SQIVND (reference sequence). This chain's CDR3 is CASSIDRILTGELFF. The CDR3 DNA follows: TGTGCCAGTAGTATCGACAGAATTCTCACCGGGGAGCTGTTTTTT. Full variable domain (outside the CDR3, taken from reference TRBV19 and TRBJ2-2): DGGITQSPKYLFRKEGQNVTLSCEQNLNHDAMYWYRQDPGQGLRLIYYSQIVNDFQKGDIAEGYSVSREKKESFPLTVTSAQKNPTAFYLCASSIDRILTGELFFGEGSRLTVL.

The table lists this clone with a few counts. The chain recombines TRBV7-2 with TRBJ2-1; no firm D call. This CDR3 contains 13 residues. CDR1 and CDR2 (germline): SGHTA, FQGNSA. V gave up 5 bases and J gave up 12 bases, with 17 bases separating them. In DNA, the CDR3 is TGTGCCAGCAGCGCCGCCGCCGGGTCGGGGCAGTTCTTC. It translates to CASSAAAGSGQFF.

J is TRBJ2-2 and V is TRBV15, with 9 bases identical to TRBD2. V was pared by 7 bases and J by 5 bases, with 11 bases of the junction left unmatched. Germline CDR1 is LNHNV and CDR2 is YYDKDF (reference sequence). The CDR3 runs to 16 residues. CDR3 in amino acids: CATNGVAGVGTGELFF. DNA of the CDR3: TGTGCCACCAACGGCGTAGCGGGAGTAGGGACCGGGGAGCTGTTTTTT.

The chain couples TRBV2 to TRBJ1-6; no definite D call. Trimming cost V 9 bases and J 7 bases, with 7 bases left between them. The V gene's germline CDR1 is SNHLY and CDR2 FYNNEI. The CDR3 is made up of 11 amino acids. The CDR3 DNA reads as TGTGCCAGGGCCCAAAATTCACCCCTCCACTTT. Translating gives CARAQNSPLHF.

The V and J genes are TRBV3-1 (or the pseudogene TRBV3-2) and TRBJ2-5, with 12 nucleotides matching TRBD2. This CDR3 spans 15 amino acids. Germline CDR1 LGHDT, CDR2 YNNKEL (reference sequence). Losses at the gene ends were 3 bases for V and 5 bases for J; bases not matched to a gene: 4. DNA of the CDR3: TGTGCCAGCAGCCAGAGACTAGCGGGAGTCGAGACCCAGTACTTC. Translation: CASSQRLAGVETQYF.

This chain uses TRBV5-6 with TRBJ1-3; 8 nucleotides align to TRBD1. CDR3 length equals 13 residues. Unmatched junction bases numbered 6, after V lost 5 bases and J lost 8 bases. Looked up from germline, CDR1 is SGHDT and CDR2 is YYEEEE. The CDR3 DNA reads as TGTGCCAGCAGGGCGGACAGGGCGGACACCATATATTTT. It is translated as CASRADRADTIYF.

The gene calls are TRBV7-3 and TRBJ2-6; a possible D gene is TRBD2 (5 bases). This CDR3 is 17 amino acids long. V shed 3 bases and J shed 2 bases, with 14 bases lying between them. Germline CDR1 and CDR2: SGHTA and FQGTGA. For the CDR3, the DNA is TGTGCCAGCAGCTTCCAATCCGGGGTAGCTGGGGCCAACGTCCTGACTTTC. This sequence encodes CASSFQSGVAGANVLTF.

This chain connects TRBV5-1 to TRBJ2-3, with 9 bases fitting TRBD2. This CDR3 has 17 residues. Germline V lookup: CDR1 SGHRS, CDR2 YFSETQ. V was clipped by 4 bases and J by 5 bases; unmatched bases: 14. The CDR3 region is CASSQRGGRAWEDTQYF. The CDR3 coding sequence is TGCGCCAGCAGCCAGCGCGGCGGGAGGGCCTGGGAAGATACGCAGTATTTT.

The chain joins TRBV6-1 to TRBJ1-5; TRBD1 might be the D (6 bases). Deletions cut 3 bases from V and 5 bases from J, with 14 bases between. Germline V CDR1 and CDR2: MNHNS, SASEGT. There are 15 residues in the CDR3. Written as DNA, the CDR3 is TGTGCCAGCAGTGATCCGGGGGGCCCTCATCAGCCCCAGCATTTT. Protein sequence: CASSDPGGPHQPQHF.

The rearrangement uses TRBV5-1 and TRBJ1-4; 8 nucleotides agree with TRBD1. J gave up 5 bases and V 4 bases, and 7 bases lay outside the gene matches. Per germline, CDR1 SGHRS and CDR2 YFSETQ. The CDR3 spans 15 residues. The CDR3 is CASSLGDRNNEKLFF. As DNA, the CDR3 is TGCGCCAGCAGCCTCGGGGACAGGAACAATGAAAAACTGTTTTTT. Variable domain in full (rest from reference TRBV5-1 and TRBJ1-4): KAGVTQTPRYLIKTRGQQVTLSCSPISGHRSVSWYQQTPGQGLQFLFEYFSETQRNKGNFPGRFSGRQFSNSRSEMNVSTLELGDSALYLCASSLGDRNNEKLFFGSGTQLSVL.

The chain links TRBV3-1 (or the pseudogene TRBV3-2) to TRBJ2-5; 7 nucleotides line up with TRBD1. Looked up from germline, CDR1 is LGHDT and CDR2 is YNNKEL (reference sequence). The V and J ends lost 3 bases and 5 bases, in that order; junction bases with no gene match: 6. The CDR3 extends over 14 amino acids. This chain's CDR3 is CASSHLTGKETQYF. In nucleotides, the CDR3 is TGTGCCAGCAGCCATCTGACAGGGAAGGAGACCCAGTACTTC.

The genes are TRBV7-2 and TRBJ1-2; a possible D gene is TRBD1 (6 bases). Deletions cut 2 bases from V and 6 bases from J, with 16 bases between. There are 15 residues in the CDR3. Germline CDR1 and CDR2: SGHTA and FQGNSA. The CDR3 sequence: CASSLLAGARDGYTF. In DNA, the CDR3 is TGTGCCAGCAGCTTATTGGCAGGGGCTAGGGATGGCTACACCTTC.

This clone has only one observation. The genes are TRBV28 and TRBJ1-1, with a tentative D call TRBD1 (6 bases). The CDR3 runs 15 residues. Germline CDR1 reads MDHEN; CDR2 reads SYDVKM. The V end lost 6 bases, the J end lost 4 bases, and 18 bases lay between the germline ends. CDR3 sequence reads: CASSQAGELGTEAFF. CDR3 coding DNA: TGTGCCAGCAGCCAGGCAGGGGAACTGGGCACTGAAGCTTTCTTT.

Here the CDR3 reads CASSLGEGFTSPLHF. The DNA for the CDR3 is TGTGCCAGCAGTTTAGGGGAGGGATTTACTTCACCCCTCCACTTT. The V and J genes are TRBV27 and TRBJ1-6; D not certain. Germline V gene sequence: CDR1 MNHEY, CDR2 SMNVEV (reference sequence). CDR3 length equals 15 residues. The ends were cut back, 2 bases at V and 9 bases at J, with 14 bases in the middle.

This clone was seen a single time. This chain uses TRBV18 with TRBJ1-2; 11 bases match TRBD1. This CDR3 has 14 residues. The J segment lost 8 bases and the V segment lost 3 bases, leaving 5 bases of the junction unmatched. Germline V gene sequence: CDR1 KGHSH, CDR2 LQKENI. The CDR3 reads CASSPTGTGGGYTF. The CDR3 bases are TGTGCCAGCTCACCGACCGGGACAGGGGGAGGCTACACCTTC. The full variable domain, rest sourced from reference TRBV18 and TRBJ1-2, is NAGVMQNPRHLVRRRGQEARLRCSPMKGHSHVYWYRQLPEEGLKFMVYLQKENIIDESGMPKERFSAEFPKEGPSILRIQQVVRGDSAAYFCASSPTGTGGGYTFGSGTRLTVV.

V and J are TRBV5-4 and TRBJ2-3; D is ambiguous. Trimming took off 1 base at V and 4 bases at J, with 4 bases between the two ends. This CDR3 region has 12 residues. Germline lookup yields CDR1 SGHNT and CDR2 YYREEE (reference sequence). CDR3 region: CASSLSSDTQYF. In nucleotides, the CDR3 is TGTGCCAGCAGCTTGTCCTCAGATACGCAGTATTTT.